The 2 T cell receptor beta chains in this list originate from one sample, sequenced in a study of blood T cell repertoires in COVID-19. Sequenced by immunoSEQ multiplex PCR; TCRdb stores in-frame clones only, minus some. Among around 200,000 clones, 70% to 90% were seen once, and the ten largest hold approximately 11%. The sequencing sample was made of peripheral blood. These receptors were taken from a human donor with active or convalescent COVID-19. The donor label of this sample is uncertain.

V is TRBV15 and J is TRBJ2-7, with D uncertain. The germline V gene encodes CDR1 LNHNV and CDR2 YYDKDF (reference sequence). CDR3 length: 16 residues. Trimming removed 0 bases from V and 5 bases from J, with 17 bases in between. CDR3 sequence reads: CATSRDTGEPHHEQYF. Written as DNA, the CDR3 is TGTGCCACCAGCAGAGATACCGGAGAACCCCACCACGAGCAGTACTTC. The variable domain in full, with the rest retrieved from reference TRBV15 and TRBJ2-7, is DAMVIQNPRYQVTQFGKPVTLSCSQTLNHNVMYWYQQKSSQAPKLLFHYYDKDFNNEADTPDNFQSRRPNTSFCFLDIRSPGLGDTAMYLCATSRDTGEPHHEQYFGPGTRLTVT.

The chain employs TRBV3-1 (or the pseudogene TRBV3-2) and TRBJ2-3, with 9 positions matching TRBD1. V was pared by 3 bases and J by 1 base, with 2 bases of the junction left unmatched. The CDR3 covers 15 residues. In germline, CDR1 is LGHDT, CDR2 YNNKEL (reference sequence). CDR3 sequence reads: CASSQGQGGTDTQYF. For the CDR3, the DNA is TGTGCCAGCAGCCAGGGACAGGGCGGCACAGATACGCAGTATTTT.